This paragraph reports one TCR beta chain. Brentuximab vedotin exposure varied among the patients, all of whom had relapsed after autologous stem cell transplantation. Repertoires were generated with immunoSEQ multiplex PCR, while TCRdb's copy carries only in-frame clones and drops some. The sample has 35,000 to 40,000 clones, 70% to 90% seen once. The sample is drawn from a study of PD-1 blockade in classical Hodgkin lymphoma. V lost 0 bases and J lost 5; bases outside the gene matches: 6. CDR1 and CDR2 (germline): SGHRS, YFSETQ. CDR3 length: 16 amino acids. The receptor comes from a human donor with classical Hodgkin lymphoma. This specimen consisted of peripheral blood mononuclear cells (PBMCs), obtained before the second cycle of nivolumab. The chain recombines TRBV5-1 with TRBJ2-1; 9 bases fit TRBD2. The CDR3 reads CASSLVASGTHNEQFF. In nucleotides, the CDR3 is TGCGCCAGCAGCTTGGTGGCTAGCGGGACCCACAATGAGCAGTTCTTC.